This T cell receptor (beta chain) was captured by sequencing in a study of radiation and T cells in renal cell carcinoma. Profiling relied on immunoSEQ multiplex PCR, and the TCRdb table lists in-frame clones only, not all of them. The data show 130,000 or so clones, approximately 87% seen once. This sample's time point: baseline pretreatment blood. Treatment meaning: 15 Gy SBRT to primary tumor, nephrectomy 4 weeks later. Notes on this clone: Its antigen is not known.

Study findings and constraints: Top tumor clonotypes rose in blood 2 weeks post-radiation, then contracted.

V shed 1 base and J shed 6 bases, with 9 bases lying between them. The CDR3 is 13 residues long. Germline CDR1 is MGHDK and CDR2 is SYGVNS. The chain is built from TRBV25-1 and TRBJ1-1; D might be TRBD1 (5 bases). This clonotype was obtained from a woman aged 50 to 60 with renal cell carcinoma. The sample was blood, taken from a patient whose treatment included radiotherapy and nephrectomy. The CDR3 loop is CASSEFEGSEAFF. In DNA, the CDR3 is TGTGCCAGCAGTGAATTTGAGGGGTCTGAAGCTTTCTTT.